This is a list of T cell receptor beta chains from one sample in a study of identical twins. TCRdb used MiXCR to reprocess the 5' RACE reads, holding one entry per CDR3 protein. Here the sample spans roughly 470,000 distinct CDR3 sequences, roughly an eighth being singletons. These same data were also listed under a study on yellow fever vaccine responses in identical twins.

Sequenced: CD4+ T cells sorted from blood. The receptors were sampled from a woman aged 18-30 years in good health. Both conserved end residues are part of each CDR3. The D gene is left open where the match is weak. The size field is filled for only some rows; it gives once, few, many or a size class.

clone_size d_call j_call v_call cdr3_aa cdr3_nt
. TRBD1 TRBJ2-5 TRBV4-3 CASSQSGTGAGETQYF TGCGCCAGCAGCCAATCCGGGACAGGGGCAGGGGAGACCCAGTACTTC
few . TRBJ1-3 TRBV12-3/TRBV12-4 CASSRQRISGNTIYF TGTGCCAGCAGTCGACAGCGAATCTCTGGAAACACCATATATTTT
. . TRBJ2-5 TRBV3-1 CASSRRTPQETQYF TGTGCCAGCAGCCGACGAACCCCCCAAGAGACCCAGTACTTC
many . TRBJ2-2 TRBV6-1 CASSLRGNTGELFF TGTGCCAGCAGTTTGCGGGGTAACACCGGGGAGCTGTTTTTT
. . TRBJ1-6 TRBV5-1 CASSPETGMSPLHF TGCGCCAGCAGCCCCGAGACAGGAATGTCACCCCTCCACTTT
. TRBD2 TRBJ2-7 TRBV20-1 CSARDSASGTYEQYF TGCAGTGCTAGAGATAGTGCTAGCGGTACCTACGAGCAGTACTTC
many . TRBJ2-2 TRBV6-6 CASSYLTGGELFF TGTGCCAGCAGTTACTTAACAGGCGGGGAGCTGTTTTTT
few TRBD1 TRBJ2-7 TRBV3-1 CASSRGQEKGYEQYF TGTGCCAGCAGCCGCGGACAGGAGAAGGGCTACGAGCAGTACTTC
. . TRBJ2-2 TRBV7-3 CASSNRKGASTGELFF TGTGCCAGCAGCAACCGGAAAGGGGCAAGCACCGGGGAGCTGTTTTTT
few TRBD2 TRBJ2-1 TRBV5-1 CASSLAQRGSGTAEGFF TGCGCCAGCAGCTTGGCCCAGCGAGGTAGCGGGACGGCCGAGGGGTTCTTC
few . TRBJ2-2 TRBV11-2 CASRLFGPGAGELFF TGTGCCAGCAGACTGTTCGGTCCTGGGGCCGGGGAGCTGTTTTTT
few TRBD2 TRBJ2-1 TRBV28 CASKHGTRPRSYNEQFF TGTGCCAGCAAACACGGGACTAGGCCCCGTTCCTACAATGAGCAGTTCTTC
. TRBD2 TRBJ2-1 TRBV5-1 CASSLGGREKGEQFF TGCGCCAGCAGCTTGGGAGGGCGGGAGAAGGGTGAGCAGTTCTTC
. TRBD1 TRBJ2-5 TRBV6-1 CASRDNGQGETQYF TGTGCCAGCAGAGATAACGGACAGGGGGAGACCCAGTACTTC
many . TRBJ2-3 TRBV5-1 CASSLGSRTDTQYF TGCGCCAGCAGCTTAGGATCTCGCACAGATACGCAGTATTTT
many . TRBJ1-2 TRBV12-3/TRBV12-4 CASSLGAANYGYTF TGTGCCAGCAGTTTAGGGGCTGCTAACTATGGCTACACCTTC
few . TRBJ2-1 TRBV2 CASSYSANEQFF TGTGCCAGCAGTTACAGTGCCAATGAGCAGTTCTTC
. TRBD2 TRBJ2-3 TRBV5-1 CASRFSGRGGDSTDTQYF TGCGCCAGCAGGTTTAGTGGCCGGGGAGGGGATAGCACAGATACGCAGTATTTT
many TRBD1 TRBJ2-3 TRBV7-9 CASSSGTVSTDTQYF TGTGCCAGCAGCTCCGGGACAGTAAGCACAGATACGCAGTATTTT
few . TRBJ2-6 TRBV28 CASSLSSPSVLGTGANVLTF TGTGCCAGCAGTTTATCGTCGCCTAGCGTCTTAGGGACTGGGGCCAACGTCCTGACTTTC
once . TRBJ2-2 TRBV23-1 CASSQKKTGELFF TGCGCCAGCAGTCAAAAGAAAACCGGGGAGCTGTTTTTT
. TRBD2 TRBJ2-3 TRBV6-4 CASTNYTIPTSGRPSTDTQYF TGTGCCAGCACGAATTACACTATACCGACTAGCGGGAGACCCAGCACAGATACGCAGTATTTT
few TRBD2 TRBJ2-7 TRBV10-1 CASSDSTSGRPYEQYF TGCGCCAGCAGTGACTCGACTAGCGGGAGGCCTTACGAGCAGTACTTC
few TRBD2 TRBJ2-7 TRBV29-1 CSVVGLAGASSYEQYF TGCAGCGTTGTGGGACTAGCGGGGGCGAGCTCCTACGAGCAGTACTTC
few TRBD1 TRBJ1-1 TRBV12-3/TRBV12-4 CASRVQGAGAFF TGTGCCAGCAGGGTCCAGGGGGCAGGTGCTTTCTTT
. . TRBJ1-4 TRBV3-1 CASSPHAGTLEKLFF TGTGCCAGCAGCCCCCACGCCGGGACCCTGGAGAAACTGTTTTTT
. TRBD1 TRBJ2-5 TRBV7-2 CASSFGTGGETQYF TGTGCCAGCAGCTTCGGGACAGGGGGGGAGACCCAGTACTTC
. TRBD1 TRBJ2-7 TRBV6-2/TRBV6-3 CASSYPQRGLYEQYF TGTGCCAGCAGTTACCCTCAGAGGGGGCTATACGAGCAGTACTTC
. . TRBJ2-7 TRBV3-1 CASSQVPGLNEQYF TGTGCCAGCAGCCAAGTGCCAGGGTTAAACGAGCAGTACTTC
few . TRBJ2-1 TRBV6-5 CASSSPRGGSYNEQFF TGTGCCAGCAGTTCCCCTCGGGGAGGCTCCTACAATGAGCAGTTCTTC
few TRBD2 TRBJ2-3 TRBV24-1 CATSDPSSGRKGTDTQYF TGTGCCACCAGTGACCCTTCTAGCGGGAGGAAGGGTACAGATACGCAGTATTTT